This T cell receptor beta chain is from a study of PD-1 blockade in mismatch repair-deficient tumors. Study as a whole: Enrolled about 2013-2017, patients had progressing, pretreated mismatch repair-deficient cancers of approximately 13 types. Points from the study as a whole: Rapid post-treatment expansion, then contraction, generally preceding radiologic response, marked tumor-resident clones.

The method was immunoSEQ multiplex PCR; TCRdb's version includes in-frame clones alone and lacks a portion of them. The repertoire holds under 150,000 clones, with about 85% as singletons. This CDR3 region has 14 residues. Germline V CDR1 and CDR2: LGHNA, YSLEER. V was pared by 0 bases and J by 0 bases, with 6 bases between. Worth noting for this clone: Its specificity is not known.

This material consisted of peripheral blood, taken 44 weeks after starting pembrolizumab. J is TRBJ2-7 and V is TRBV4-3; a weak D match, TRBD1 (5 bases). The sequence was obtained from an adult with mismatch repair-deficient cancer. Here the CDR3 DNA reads TGCGCCAGCAGCCAAGATCAGGGCTCCTACGAGCAGTACTTC. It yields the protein CASSQDQGSYEQYF.